The rows below give T cell receptor beta chains drawn from one sample of a study of blood T cell repertoires in COVID-19. Using immunoSEQ multiplex PCR, the repertoire was profiled, and TCRdb retains in-frame clones only, with some absent. The top ten hold roughly 7.9% of the sample, which has more than 95,000 clones, roughly nine tenths seen once. Sequencing was carried out using peripheral blood. The source is a man in his 70s who had recovered from COVID-19. The CDR3 runs from the conserved cysteine through the conserved F or W. D genes are given only for firm matches. Clone size is stated in some rows and not others, as once, few, many or a class when expanded.

size	D	J	V	DNA	CDR3
-	TRBD1	TRBJ1-6	TRBV5-1	TGCGCCAGCAGCTTGGCGCCGACAGGGACAAATTCACCCCTCCACTTT	CASSLAPTGTNSPLHF
-	-	TRBJ1-3	TRBV4-1	TGCGCCAGCAGCCAATTACGCGGCTCTGGAAACACCATATATTTT	CASSQLRGSGNTIYF
once	-	TRBJ1-1	TRBV13	TGTGCCAGCAGCTCTAGTAGCCGGGGTGGCACTGAAGCTTTCTTT	CASSSSSRGGTEAFF
-	-	TRBJ2-5	TRBV29-1	TGCAGCGTAGATCGGGGTAATCGCCAAGAGACCCAGTACTTC	CSVDRGNRQETQYF
few	TRBD1	TRBJ2-1	TRBV5-4	TGTGCCAGCAGCTTGGGACAGGGGTCCTACAATGAGCAGTTCTTC	CASSLGQGSYNEQFF
-	TRBD2	TRBJ2-3	TRBV7-8	TGTGCCAGCAGCTTAGGTCTAGCGGGAGGGACAGATACGCAGTATTTT	CASSLGLAGGTDTQYF
-	TRBD1	TRBJ2-7	TRBV12-3/TRBV12-4	TGTGCCAGCCGGGACAGGGGTTACGAGCAGTACTTC	CASRDRGYEQYF
-	TRBD1	TRBJ1-1	TRBV2	TGTGCCAGCAGCCGGGTGACAGGGGGCACTGAAGCTTTCTTT	CASSRVTGGTEAFF
-	TRBD1	TRBJ1-2	TRBV5-8	TGTGCCAGCAGGTCGACAGGGTTTGGCTACACCTTC	CASRSTGFGYTF
-	-	TRBJ1-6	TRBV11-2	TGTGCCAGCAGCCCGCAAGCCGTCCGCAGGCTCCACTTT	CASSPQAVRRLHF
-	-	TRBJ2-7	TRBV2	TGTGCCAGCAATAAGGAGAGTTCCTCCTACGAGCAGTACTTC	CASNKESSSYEQYF
-	-	TRBJ2-1	TRBV6-2/TRBV6-3	TGTGCCAGCAGCGGAGGGTTATACAATGAGCAGTTCTTC	CASSGGLYNEQFF
-	-	TRBJ2-3	TRBV7-8	TGTGCCAGCAGCTTAAGTGAGGGCACAGATACGCAGTATTTT	CASSLSEGTDTQYF
few	-	TRBJ2-4	TRBV19	TGTGCCAGTAGTATCAGGTGGGGACTAGCCAAAAACATTCAGTACTTC	CASSIRWGLAKNIQYF
-	TRBD1	TRBJ2-2	TRBV3-1/TRBV3-2	TGTGCCAGCAGCCAAGGCAGACAGGGTTCGAACACCGGGGAGCTGTTTTTT	CASSQGRQGSNTGELFF
-	-	TRBJ2-3	TRBV9	TGTGCCAGCAGCGTAGCCCCAGGGCACACAGATACGCAGTATTTT	CASSVAPGHTDTQYF
-	TRBD2	TRBJ2-5	TRBV5-1	TGCGCCAGCAGCTCGGGACTAGCGGGGGGAGAAGAGACCCAGTACTTC	CASSSGLAGGEETQYF
-	-	TRBJ1-2	TRBV7-8	TGTGCCAGCAGCCAAAACCGGGACACAGCCTACTATGGCTACACCTTC	CASSQNRDTAYYGYTF
-	-	TRBJ2-3	TRBV5-4	TGTGCCAGCAGCACGATCACTAGCACAGATACGCAGTATTTT	CASSTITSTDTQYF
-	-	TRBJ1-5	TRBV6-5	TGTGCCAGCAGCTCCCGTGGAGTGAGCAATCAGCCCCAGCATTTT	CASSSRGVSNQPQHF
-	-	TRBJ2-7	TRBV29-1	TGCAGCGTTGTCGATCATCAGCGGAGGCAGTACTTC	CSVVDHQRRQYF
-	-	TRBJ2-1	TRBV12-3/TRBV12-4	TGTGCCAGCAGCCCCTCGGGGGAACAGTTCTTC	CASSPSGEQFF
-	TRBD2	TRBJ2-3	TRBV2	TGTGCCAGCAGTGAGACTAGCGGATACACAGATACGCAGTATTTT	CASSETSGYTDTQYF